These 5 T cell receptor beta chains were sequenced from one sample in a study of blood T cell repertoires in COVID-19. Repertoires were generated with immunoSEQ multiplex PCR, while TCRdb's copy carries only in-frame clones and drops some. The sample holds 300,000 to 350,000 clones, around 91% seen once. Sequencing was done on a sample of peripheral blood. The receptors originated from a woman between 18 and 29 years old who had recovered from COVID-19.

The rearrangement joins TRBV7-9 to TRBJ1-2, with 9 nucleotides matching TRBD1. The V segment lost 5 bases and the J segment 3 bases; nucleotides outside the gene matches: 10. The CDR3 runs to 16 residues. Germline assignment: CDR1 SEHNR and CDR2 FQNEAQ (reference sequence). The CDR3 protein is CASSRDREGLDYGYTF. CDR3 nucleotide sequence: TGTGCCAGCAGCCGGGACAGGGAAGGATTGGACTATGGCTACACCTTC.

The rearrangement links TRBV6-5 to TRBJ2-3, with 7 bases fitting TRBD1. From germline, CDR1 is MNHEY and CDR2 SVGAGI. The CDR3 is 12 residues long. The V and J ends lost 6 bases and 9 bases, in that order; junction bases with no gene match: 6. This CDR3 reads CASSKDRVTQYF. For the CDR3, the DNA is TGTGCCAGCAGCAAAGACAGGGTCACGCAGTATTTT.

This rearrangement joins TRBV6-2 or TRBV6-3 to TRBJ2-3; a weak D match, TRBD1 (6 bases). Germline V CDR1 and CDR2: MNHEY, SVGEGT. The CDR3 length is 14 residues. Trimming shortened V by 0 bases and J by 7 bases, and 11 bases separated the two germline ends. DNA for the CDR3: TGTGCCAGCAGTTACTCTGGGGGCACGAATACGCAGTATTTT. Protein sequence: CASSYSGGTNTQYF.

The chain carries TRBV11-3 and TRBJ1-3; weak D call: TRBD1 (5 bases). Trimming took 3 bases from V and 2 from J, leaving 17 bases between them. There are 17 residues in the CDR3. CDR1 and CDR2 (germline): SGHNT, YENEEA. The CDR3 DNA sequence: TGTGCCAGCAGCTTTACAGCGTTTCCGGGGGCTGGAAACACCATATATTTT. This encodes CASSFTAFPGAGNTIYF.

The chain joins TRBV6-4 to TRBJ1-2; D possibly corresponds to TRBD1 (6 bases). Trimming left V 3 bases short and J 2 bases short, with 16 bases between. The CDR3 totals 16 residues. CDR1 and CDR2 from the germline V gene are MRHNA and SNTAGT. The CDR3: CASSEQSRGKNYGYTF. The CDR3 nucleotides are TGTGCCAGCAGTGAACAAAGCAGGGGAAAAAACTATGGCTACACCTTC.